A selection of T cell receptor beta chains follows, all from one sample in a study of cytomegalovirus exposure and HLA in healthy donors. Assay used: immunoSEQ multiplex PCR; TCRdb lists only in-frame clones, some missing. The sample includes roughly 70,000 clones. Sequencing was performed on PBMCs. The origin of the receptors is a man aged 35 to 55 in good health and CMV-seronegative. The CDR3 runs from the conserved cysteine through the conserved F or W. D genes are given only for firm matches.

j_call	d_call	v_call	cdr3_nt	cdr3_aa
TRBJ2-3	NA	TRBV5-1	TGCGCCAGCAGCTTGGCAGAGGCGAGAACCACAGATACGCAGTATTTT	CASSLAEARTTDTQYF
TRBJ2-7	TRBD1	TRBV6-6	TGTGCCAGCAGTTACGGGGGACAGAGAAGCTCCTACGAGCAGTACTTC	CASSYGGQRSSYEQYF
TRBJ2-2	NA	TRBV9	TGTGCCAGCAGCTTACACGTCCTCTCGCCCGGGGAGCTGTTTTTT	CASSLHVLSPGELFF
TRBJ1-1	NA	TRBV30	TGTGCCTGGAGTGGGGGGCGAGCTTTCTTT	CAWSGGRAFF
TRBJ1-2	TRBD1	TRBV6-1	TGTGCCAGCAAGGGGGCAATTTCAGGCTACACCTTC	CASKGAISGYTF
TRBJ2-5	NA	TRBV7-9	TGTGCCAGCAGCTCACTCCAAGAGACCCAGTACTTC	CASSSLQETQYF
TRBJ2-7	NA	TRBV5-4	TGTGCCAGCAGCTTGGAAGTGGGGGCTAGCGAGCAGTACTTC	CASSLEVGASEQYF
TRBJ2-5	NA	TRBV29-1	TGCAGCGTTGCTCGGGACCAAGAGACCCAGTACTTC	CSVARDQETQYF
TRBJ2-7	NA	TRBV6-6	TGTGCCAGCTACGCCCGGGACTCCGGTTACGAGCAGTACTTC	CASYARDSGYEQYF
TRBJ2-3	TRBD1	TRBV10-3	TGTGCCATCAGTGACTCCCGGGACAGGGTGACAGATACGCAGTATTTT	CAISDSRDRVTDTQYF
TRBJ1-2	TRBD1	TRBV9	TGTGCCAGCAGCGTAGACGGGACAGCAATCCTTGACTATGGCTACACCTTC	CASSVDGTAILDYGYTF
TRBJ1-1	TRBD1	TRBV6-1	TGTGCCAGCCTTGGACAGGCCGACACTGAAGCTTTCTTT	CASLGQADTEAFF
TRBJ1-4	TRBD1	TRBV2	TGTGCCAGCGCCTCCGACAGGGGGTATAATGAAAAACTGTTTTTT	CASASDRGYNEKLFF
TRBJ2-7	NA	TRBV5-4	TGTGCCAGCAGCCCTATGACAGGACTCGAGCAGTACTTC	CASSPMTGLEQYF
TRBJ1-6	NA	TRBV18	TGTGCCAGCTCACCATCAGAACCTAATTCACCCCTCCACTTT	CASSPSEPNSPLHF
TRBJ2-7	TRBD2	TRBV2	TGTGCCAGCAGTGGACGGGCAACTAGCGCGACCTACGAGCAGTACTTC	CASSGRATSATYEQYF
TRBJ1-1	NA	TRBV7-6	TGTGCCAGCAGCTTAACCAGGCAGAACACTGAAGCTTTCTTT	CASSLTRQNTEAFF
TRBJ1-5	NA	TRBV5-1	TGCGCCAGCAGAGAAGGGGTCCTTGATCAGCCCCAGCATTTT	CASREGVLDQPQHF
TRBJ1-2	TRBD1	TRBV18	TGTGCCAGCTCACCAGAAAGTGGACAGGGAATCTATGGCTACACCTTC	CASSPESGQGIYGYTF
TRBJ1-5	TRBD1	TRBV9	TGTGCCAGCAGTGGGGCAGGGGGCCTAACGCCCCAGCATTTT	CASSGAGGLTPQHF
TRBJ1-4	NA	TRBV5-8	TGTGCCAGCAGCTTGGGATACTCGGGGATTACAACTAATGAAAAACTGTTTTTT	CASSLGYSGITTNEKLFF
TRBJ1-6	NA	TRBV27	TGTGCCAGCAGCCCATCCGCCGTGGGGGGTGATAATTCACCCCTCCACTTT	CASSPSAVGGDNSPLHF
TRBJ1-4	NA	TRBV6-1	TGTGCCAGCAGTGGCCGAACCTATAATGAAAAACTGTTTTTT	CASSGRTYNEKLFF
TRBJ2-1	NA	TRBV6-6	TGTGCCAGCAGGGACAGCGATTACAATGAGCAGTTCTTC	CASRDSDYNEQFF
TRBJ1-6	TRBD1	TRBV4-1	TGCGCCAGCAGGGACAGGGGAAATTCACCCCTCCACTTT	CASRDRGNSPLHF
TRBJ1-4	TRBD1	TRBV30	TGTGCCTGGAGTGGGGGGACAGGGGGGGAGGAAAAACTGTTTTTT	CAWSGGTGGEEKLFF
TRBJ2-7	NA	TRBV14	TGTGCCAGCAGCCTTACAGAGTCCTACGAGCAGTACTTC	CASSLTESYEQYF
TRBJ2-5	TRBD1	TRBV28	TGTGCCAGCAGTTTAGGGACAGGGTGGGAGACCCAGTACTTC	CASSLGTGWETQYF
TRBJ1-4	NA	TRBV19	TGTGCCAGTAGTATTGATCCGGACCCAGGGAAAAAACTGTTTTTT	CASSIDPDPGKKLFF
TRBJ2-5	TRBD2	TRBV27	TGTGCCAGCAGCCGAGGGACTAGCGGGCAAGAGACCCAGTACTTC	CASSRGTSGQETQYF
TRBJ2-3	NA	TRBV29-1	TGCAGCCTCTCTCAGACAGGGAGGACAACAGATACGCAGTATTTT	CSLSQTGRTTDTQYF
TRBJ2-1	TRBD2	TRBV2	TGTGCCAGCGATGGACTAGCGGGGACCAACAATGAGCAGTTCTTC	CASDGLAGTNNEQFF
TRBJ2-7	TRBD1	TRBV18	TGTGCCAGCTCCCCGGACAGGGGGAACTATTACGAGCAGTACTTC	CASSPDRGNYYEQYF
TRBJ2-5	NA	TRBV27	TGTGCCAGCAGTCGCGGGGCCGAGTGGGAGACCCAGTACTTC	CASSRGAEWETQYF
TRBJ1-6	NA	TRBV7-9	TGTGCCAGCAGCTCGCGGGGACCTTATAATTCACCCCTCCACTTT	CASSSRGPYNSPLHF
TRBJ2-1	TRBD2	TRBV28	TGTGCCACTTCGGGGGGGAATCAACACAATGAGCAGTTCTTC	CATSGGNQHNEQFF
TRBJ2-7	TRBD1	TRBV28	TGTGCCAGCAGGGGGACAGGGGCGAGGAACGAGCAGTACTTC	CASRGTGARNEQYF
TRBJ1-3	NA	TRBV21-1	TGTGCCAGCAGCAAAGCTGGGGGACAACCCTCTGGAAACACCATATATTTT	CASSKAGGQPSGNTIYF
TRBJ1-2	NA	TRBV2	TGTGCCAGCACCACGGGGGGGAGAGGAAACTATGGCTACACCTTC	CASTTGGRGNYGYTF
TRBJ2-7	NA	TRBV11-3	TGTGCCAGCAGCTTAAACGCAGGGGACGAGCAGTACTTC	CASSLNAGDEQYF
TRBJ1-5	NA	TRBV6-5	TGTGCCAGCAGTTCGTCCGGGGGGTGGGGCAATCAGCCCCAGCATTTT	CASSSSGGWGNQPQHF
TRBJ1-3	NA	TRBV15	TGTGCCACCAGCCCCTCGGGCAGGGTGAGAGGAGGAAACACCATATATTTT	CATSPSGRVRGGNTIYF
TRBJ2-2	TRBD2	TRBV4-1	TGCGCCAGCAGCCAAGAAGCGCGAGCGGGGGTAGCCGGGGAGCTGTTTTTT	CASSQEARAGVAGELFF
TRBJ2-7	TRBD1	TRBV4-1	TGCGCCAGCAGCCAAGATCAGGGGGCCAGCGAGCAGTACTTC	CASSQDQGASEQYF
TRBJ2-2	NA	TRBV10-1	TGCGCCAGCAGTGACGCAGGGTTCGGGGAGCTGTTTTTT	CASSDAGFGELFF
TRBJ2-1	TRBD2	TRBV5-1	TGCGCCAGCAGTCCGGGGGGGGCCTTCAGGAATGAGCAGTTCTTC	CASSPGGAFRNEQFF
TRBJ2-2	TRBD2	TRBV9	TGTGCCAGCAGCGCGGGACTAGCGGGGGGGAACACCGGGGAGTTGTTTTTT	CASSAGLAGGNTGELFF
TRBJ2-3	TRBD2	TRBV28	TGTGCCAGCAGCGGGGGGGCCACAGATACGCAGTATTTT	CASSGGATDTQYF
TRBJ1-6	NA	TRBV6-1	TGTGCCACTCAGGTGGGGCCTCAAGGGAATTCACCCCTCCACTTT	CATQVGPQGNSPLHF
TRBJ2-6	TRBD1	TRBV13	TGTGCCAGCAGTCTCTCGGGACAGACCTCTGGGGCCAACGTCCTGACTTTC	CASSLSGQTSGANVLTF
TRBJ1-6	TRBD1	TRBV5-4	TGTGCCAGCAGCCTTGGACAGGGGGCCATTTATAATTCACCCCTCCACTTT	CASSLGQGAIYNSPLHF
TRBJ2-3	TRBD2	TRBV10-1	TGCGCCAGCAGTGACCCCGGACTAGCGGGGAATACAGATACGCAGTATTTT	CASSDPGLAGNTDTQYF
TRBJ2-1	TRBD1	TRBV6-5	TGTGCCAGCAGTTACGGGACAGGGGGACCGCAGTTCTTC	CASSYGTGGPQFF
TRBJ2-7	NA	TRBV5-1	TGCGCCAGCAGCTTAGGGGCCCGCGTAGCCTACGAGCAGTACTTC	CASSLGARVAYEQYF
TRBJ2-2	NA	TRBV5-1	TGCGCCAGCAGCTTGTCAAAAGGGACTGTGAACACCGGGGAGCTGTTTTTT	CASSLSKGTVNTGELFF
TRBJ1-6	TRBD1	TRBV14	TGTGCCAGCAGCCGCGGGACAGGGGGTTATTCACCCCTCCACTTT	CASSRGTGGYSPLHF
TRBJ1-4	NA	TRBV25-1	TGTGCCAGCAGTTTGGGGGGGGATGAAAAACTGTTTTTT	CASSLGGDEKLFF
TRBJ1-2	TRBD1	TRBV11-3	TGTGCCAGCAGCTCCTCCGGGACAGGGAACTATGGCTACACCTTC	CASSSSGTGNYGYTF
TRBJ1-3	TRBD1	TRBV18	TGTGCCAGCTCAGCCGGCGGGACAGGGGTCTCCGGAAACACCATATATTTT	CASSAGGTGVSGNTIYF